The 27 T cell receptor beta chains below all came from one sample that was sequenced in a study of PD-1 blockade in classical Hodgkin lymphoma. Measured with immunoSEQ multiplex PCR; TCRdb has only the in-frame clones, and not every one. Among some 39,000 clones, approximately 91% were seen once, and the ten largest hold roughly 9.1%. All patients experienced relapse after autologous stem cell transplantation, and brentuximab vedotin exposure was variable. The input for sequencing was peripheral blood mononuclear cells (PBMCs), taken at baseline. These receptors were obtained from a human donor with classical Hodgkin lymphoma.

This clone was counted once. The chain employs TRBV5-5 and TRBJ1-2, with a weak D call TRBD1 (5 bases). Germline loops: CDR1 SGHKS, CDR2 YYEKEE (reference sequence). This CDR3 is 14 amino acids long. V lost 4 bases and J lost 3, with 13 bases in between. The CDR3 DNA reads TGTGCCAGCAGCCGGGACGGATCCCACTATGGCTACACCTTC. Its translation is CASSRDGSHYGYTF.

This rearrangement joins TRBV6-6 to TRBJ2-7, with TRBD2 matching over 8 bases. With 4 bases clipped from V and 2 bases from J, the junction kept 7 bases outside the gene matches. In germline, CDR1 is MNHNY, CDR2 SVGAGI (reference sequence). The CDR3 totals 15 residues. The CDR3 sequence: CASSSLGLGAYEQYF. CDR3 bases: TGTGCCAGCAGTTCCCTGGGACTAGGAGCCTACGAGCAGTACTTC.

The table lists this clone with a few counts. The chain carries TRBV7-6 and TRBJ1-3; D remains ambiguous. Germline V gives CDR1 SGHVS, CDR2 FNYEAQ. Trimming stripped 3 bases from V and 0 bases from J, with 18 bases between. The CDR3 runs to 18 residues. CDR3 residues: CASSLKTASHLSGNTIYF. The CDR3 region has the DNA TGTGCCAGCAGCTTGAAGACTGCGTCTCACCTCTCTGGAAACACCATATATTTT.

The V gene is TRBV6-1, the J gene TRBJ1-4, with unresolved D. The CDR3 has 14 residues. Germline values: CDR1 MNHNS, CDR2 SASEGT. V lost 1 base and J lost 8, with 11 bases in between. CDR3 coding DNA: TGTGCCAGCAGTGAAGGGACGGCGGGAGAAAAACTGTTTTTT. Encoded protein: CASSEGTAGEKLFF.

V gene TRBV9 combines with J gene TRBJ2-7; possibly TRBD2 for D (6 bases). CDR3 length: 14 amino acids. CDR1 and CDR2 from the germline V gene are SGDLS and YYNGEE. Trimming removed 0 bases from V and 2 bases from J, with 9 bases in between. The CDR3 here is CASSVGTTAYEQYF. The CDR3 coding sequence is TGTGCCAGCAGCGTAGGGACTACGGCCTACGAGCAGTACTTC.

The chain combines TRBV18 with TRBJ1-5, with D perhaps matching TRBD1 (5 bases). Germline V lookup: CDR1 KGHSH, CDR2 LQKENI. Between the trimmed V and J ends, which lost 3 bases and 8 bases, there was a span of 14 bases. This CDR3 has 14 amino acids. CDR3 in amino acids: CASSPGLGGEPQHF. The CDR3 region has the DNA TGTGCCAGCTCACCGGGCCTCGGAGGGGAGCCCCAGCATTTT.

The CDR3 loop reads CASSSGTSPSEQYF. DNA for the CDR3: TGTGCCAGCAGTTCAGGGACTAGCCCCTCCGAGCAGTACTTC. The genes are TRBV6-5 and TRBJ2-7, with 9 bases matching TRBD2. Germline assignment: CDR1 MNHEY and CDR2 SVGAGI. Trimming removed 4 bases from V and 6 bases from J; junction bases left unmatched: 7. The CDR3 contains 14 residues.

This clone was seen just once. The gene calls are TRBV20-1 and TRBJ1-5; D perhaps matches TRBD1 (5 bases). Germline V gene sequence: CDR1 DFQATT, CDR2 SNEGSKA (reference sequence). The CDR3 is 11 amino acids. V lost 2 bases and J lost 7, with 6 bases in between. CDR3 nucleotide sequence: TGCAGTGCTAGACAGGGACAGCCCCAGCATTTT. As protein: CSARQGQPQHF.

The chain combines TRBV28 with TRBJ2-7; no clear D. This CDR3 comprises 13 residues. V was shortened by 2 bases and J by 2 bases, with 7 bases between the two germline ends. From germline, CDR1 is MDHEN and CDR2 SYDVKM. The CDR3 is CASSLTVTYEQYF. The CDR3, as DNA: TGTGCCAGCAGTTTAACAGTTACCTACGAGCAGTACTTC.

The gene calls are TRBV28 and TRBJ2-7; the D is unclear. There are 18 residues in the CDR3. Germline loops: CDR1 MDHEN, CDR2 SYDVKM. Trimming shortened V by 4 bases and J by 3 bases, and 25 bases separated the two germline ends. This chain's CDR3 is CASSSPLGVKRPHYEQYF. The CDR3 coding sequence is TGTGCCAGCAGTTCCCCCCTCGGAGTAAAGCGACCCCACTACGAGCAGTACTTC.

The V call is TRBV6-6, the J call TRBJ2-3, with 7 bases that match TRBD2. V dropped 10 bases and J dropped 5; count of bases not matched to a gene: 9. Germline CDR1 reads MNHNY; CDR2 reads SVGAGI (reference sequence). This CDR3 has 13 amino acids. CDR3 in amino acids: CATSSGEIDTQYF. In DNA, the CDR3 is TGTGCCACCTCAAGCGGGGAGATAGATACGCAGTATTTT.

The chain couples TRBV28 to TRBJ2-7; TRBD1 matches 8 bases. V was clipped by 5 bases and J by 3 bases; unmatched bases: 6. The CDR3 loop spans 14 amino acids. The germline gives CDR1 MDHEN, CDR2 SYDVKM. For the CDR3, the DNA is TGTGCCAGCAGTCCCGGACAGGGTGGCTACGAGCAGTACTTC. Translated: CASSPGQGGYEQYF.

This chain uses TRBV7-6 with TRBJ2-2; D is perhaps TRBD1 (5 bases). Trimming stripped 6 bases from V and 6 bases from J, with 8 bases between. CDR3 length equals 12 residues. Germline CDR1 reads SGHVS; CDR2 reads FNYEAQ. The CDR3 loop is CASRQGPGELFF. Here the CDR3 DNA reads TGTGCCAGCAGGCAGGGCCCCGGGGAGCTGTTTTTT. The variable domain in full, with the rest retrieved from reference TRBV7-6 and TRBJ2-2, is GAGVSQSPRYKVTKRGQDVALRCDPISGHVSLYWYRQALGQGPEFLTYFNYEAQQDKSGLPNDRFSAERPEGSISTLTIQRTEQRDSAMYRCASRQGPGELFFGEGSRLTVL.

The V call is TRBV27, the J call TRBJ1-1, with D perhaps TRBD1 (6 bases). CDR1 and CDR2 (germline): MNHEY, SMNVEV (reference sequence). The CDR3 runs to 12 residues. V gave up 4 bases and J gave up 5 bases, with 8 bases separating them. DNA for the CDR3: TGTGCCAGCAGTTCACAGGGTACTGAAGCTTTCTTT. Amino acid sequence: CASSSQGTEAFF.

By share of the sample, this clone is medium-sized. V gene TRBV9 combines with J gene TRBJ2-2; 7 bases line up with TRBD1. The CDR3 contains 16 residues. Trimming cost V 4 bases and J 4 bases; bases outside gene matches: 10. The germline gives CDR1 SGDLS, CDR2 YYNGEE. The CDR3 DNA follows: TGTGCCAGCAGCTTTACAGGGGATCCGGGCACCGGGGAGCTGTTTTTT. It encodes CASSFTGDPGTGELFF.

This chain uses TRBV7-9 with TRBJ2-7; perhaps TRBD2 as D (6 bases). Germline V CDR1 and CDR2: SEHNR, FQNEAQ (reference sequence). The ends were cut back, 1 base at V and 6 bases at J, with 19 bases in the middle. This CDR3 comprises 16 residues. The CDR3: CASSLGGLWLEGEQYF. CDR3 in DNA: TGTGCCAGCAGCTTAGGGGGACTGTGGCTGGAGGGCGAGCAGTACTTC.

The rearrangement joins TRBV2 to TRBJ2-1; 10 bases agree with TRBD2. This CDR3 spans 15 amino acids. J was trimmed by 7 bases and V by 5 bases; bases with no gene match: 8. Germline V gene data show CDR1 as SNHLY and CDR2 as FYNNEI. The CDR3 DNA reads TGTGCCAGCAGTTACTCTAGCGGGAGTGCGAATGAGCAGTTCTTC. It specifies CASSYSSGSANEQFF.

V and J are TRBV13 and TRBJ2-3; D is ambiguous. Germline V gives CDR1 PRHDT, CDR2 FYEKMQ (reference sequence). V lost 5 bases and J 0 bases, leaving 6 bases between the germline ends. The CDR3 covers 13 residues. The CDR3 DNA is TGTGCCAGCAGCCCCGGCAGCACAGATACGCAGTATTTT. Encoded protein: CASSPGSTDTQYF. Full variable domain (missing parts from reference TRBV13 and TRBJ2-3): AAGVIQSPRHLIKEKRETATLKCYPIPRHDTVYWYQQGPGQDPQFLISFYEKMQSDKGSIPDRFSAQQFSDYHSELNMSSLELGDSALYFCASSPGSTDTQYFGPGTRLTVL.

The chain is built from TRBV19 and TRBJ1-1; D is unresolved. Germline CDR1 LNHDA, CDR2 SQIVND (reference sequence). V dropped 7 bases and J dropped 0 bases, with 12 bases sitting between them. CDR3 length equals 14 residues. CDR3 amino acids: CASNWVNMNTEAFF. The CDR3 DNA is TGTGCCAGTAATTGGGTGAACATGAACACTGAAGCTTTCTTT. Combining the CDR3 with reference TRBV19 and TRBJ1-1 gives the whole variable domain DGGITQSPKYLFRKEGQNVTLSCEQNLNHDAMYWYRQDPGQGLRLIYYSQIVNDFQKGDIAEGYSVSREKKESFPLTVTSAQKNPTAFYLCASNWVNMNTEAFFGQGTRLTVV.

The table lists this clone with a count of one. This chain links TRBV19 with TRBJ1-2, with a weak D call TRBD1 (6 bases). Germline CDR1 reads LNHDA; CDR2 reads SQIVND (reference sequence). This CDR3 has 13 residues. With 9 bases removed from V and 4 bases from J, the gap between germline ends came to 15 bases. As DNA, the CDR3 is TGTGCCAGCGCACCAGGGGCTAGCTATGGCTACACCTTC. Translating it yields CASAPGASYGYTF.

This clone appeared once. V is TRBV9 and J is TRBJ2-1, with D perhaps TRBD2 (5 bases). Trimming took off 0 bases at V and 6 bases at J, with 13 bases between the two ends. The CDR3 is 15 amino acids. The germline gives CDR1 SGDLS, CDR2 YYNGEE. The CDR3: CASSVGGVAPNEQFF. The CDR3 DNA is TGTGCCAGCAGCGTAGGGGGAGTAGCCCCCAATGAGCAGTTCTTC. The complete variable domain, with remaining parts taken from reference TRBV9 and TRBJ2-1, reads DSGVTQTPKHLITATGQRVTLRCSPRSGDLSVYWYQQSLDQGLQFLIQYYNGEERAKGNILERFSAQQFPDLHSELNLSSLELGDSALYFCASSVGGVAPNEQFFGPGTRLTVL.

The chain combines TRBV4-2 with TRBJ2-5; unclear D gene. Germline CDR1 LGHNA, CDR2 YNFKEQ. V lost 1 base and J 5 bases, leaving 5 bases between the germline ends. CDR3 length: 12 residues. The CDR3 loop reads CASSQGAETQYF. CDR3 coding DNA: TGTGCCAGCAGCCAAGGGGCCGAGACCCAGTACTTC.

A word on this clone: A far larger clone is one nucleotide away, so this likely arose from a read error. The chain combines TRBV27 with TRBJ2-7; 7 nucleotides match TRBD1. This CDR3 comprises 15 residues. V lost 6 bases to trimming and J lost 4 bases; unmatched junction nucleotides: 12. CDR1 and CDR2 from the germline V gene are MNHEY and SMNVEV (reference sequence). This CDR3 is CASSLDEQGRYEQYF. Here the CDR3 DNA reads TGTGCCAGCAGCTTAGACGAACAGGGGCGATACGAGCAGTACTTC.

The chain carries TRBV19 and TRBJ2-2; TRBD1 matches at 10 bases. J lost 3 bases, V lost 4 bases, and 8 bases had no gene match. From germline, CDR1 is LNHDA and CDR2 SQIVND (reference sequence). The CDR3 contains 17 residues. This CDR3 is CASSTQGTGAYTGELFF. The CDR3 coding sequence is TGTGCCAGTAGTACACAGGGGACAGGGGCATACACCGGGGAGCTGTTTTTT.

The chain links TRBV7-3 to TRBJ2-3; 7 bases fit TRBD1. CDR3 size: 14 residues. V gave up 5 bases and J gave up 2 bases; unmatched junction bases: 4. CDR1 is SGHTA and CDR2 is FQGTGA in the germline V gene. The CDR3 DNA follows: TGTGCCAGCAGCCTACAGGGGTCCACAGATACGCAGTATTTT. Translating it yields CASSLQGSTDTQYF. Filled out from reference TRBV7-3 and TRBJ2-3, the complete variable domain reads GAGVSQTPSNKVTEKGKYVELRCDPISGHTALYWYRQSLGQGPEFLIYFQGTGAADDSGLPNDRFFAVRPEGSVSTLKIQRTERGDSAVYLCASSLQGSTDTQYFGPGTRLTVL.

The chain couples TRBV19 to TRBJ2-3; no clear D. The CDR3 is made up of 14 amino acids. Germline CDR1 is LNHDA and CDR2 is SQIVND (reference sequence). Between the trimmed V and J ends, which lost 4 bases and 0 bases, there was a span of 8 bases. CDR3: CASSKILSTDTQYF. CDR3 DNA sequence: TGTGCCAGTAGTAAGATCTTAAGCACAGATACGCAGTATTTT.

This sequence joins TRBV11-2 and TRBJ2-2, with D unclear. V lost 9 bases and J 1 base, leaving 0 bases between the germline ends. CDR3 length equals 10 residues. Germline CDR1 and CDR2: SGHAT and FQNNGV. CDR3 nucleotides: TGTGCCAGGAACACCGGGGAGCTGTTTTTT. Translating gives CARNTGELFF.